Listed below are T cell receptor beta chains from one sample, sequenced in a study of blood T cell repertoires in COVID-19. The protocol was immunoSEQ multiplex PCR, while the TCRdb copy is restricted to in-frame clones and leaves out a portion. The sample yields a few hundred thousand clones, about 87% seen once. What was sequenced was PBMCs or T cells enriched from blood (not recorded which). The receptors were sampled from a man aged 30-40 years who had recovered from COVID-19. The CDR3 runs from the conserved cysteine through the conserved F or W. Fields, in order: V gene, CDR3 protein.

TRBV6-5,CASSYDGTGVYGYTF
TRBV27,CASSLVWAGATTGELFF
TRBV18,CASSPTGEGGEKLFF
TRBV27,CASSFRTGVNSPLHF
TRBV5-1,CASRPQGGYEQYF
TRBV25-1,CASSEFEYTEAFF
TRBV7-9,CASRGDRNTEAFF
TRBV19,CASSQDRGNTEAFF
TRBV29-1,CSAAGTGGLEQYF
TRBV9,CASSAQTGAGELFF
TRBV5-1,CASSLALEGANEKLFF
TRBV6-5,CASSSGGAESGELFF
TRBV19,CASSRGGSSTYEQYF
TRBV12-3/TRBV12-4,CASRIAGFGYTF
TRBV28,CASSLPGTGNEKLFF
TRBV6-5,CASRRGLAVFTEQFF
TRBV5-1,CASNLDVQGLGDTQYF
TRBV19,CASEEGGEKLFF
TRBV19,CASSIDSGGRTDTQYF
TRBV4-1,CASSQVLTGKETQYF
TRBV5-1,CASSLGGGFSYNEQFF
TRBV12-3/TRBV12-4,CASATGVEQYF
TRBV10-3,CAISDVQANYGYTF
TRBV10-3,CAISVGGRPGYTF
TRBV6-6,CASSYTRQANQETQYF
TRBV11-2,CASSYPGGPGETQYF
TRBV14,CATAFSYEQYF
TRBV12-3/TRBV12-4,CASSLSGMTIQYF
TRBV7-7,CASSLASGGGGELFF
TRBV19,CASSSSGQGNIETQYF
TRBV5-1,CASTLQGNNEQFF
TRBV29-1,CSVVLGASNQPQHF
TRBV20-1,CSASGQGSNGYTF
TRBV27,CASSLKIMSDTGELFF
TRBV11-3,CASSAWDGQLAGGPGNEQFF
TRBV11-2,CASGGLGETQYF
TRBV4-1,CASSQDLTASPLHF
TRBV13,CASSFRTGPSGANVLTF
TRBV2,CASSETGGTYGYTF
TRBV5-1,CASSLGGATGELFF
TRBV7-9,CASSLVLAGGPGDTQYF